This T cell receptor (beta chain) derives from a study of blood T cell repertoires in COVID-19. At the level of the study: From the United States, Italy and Spain came samples of acute and convalescent COVID-19. PBMCs, B-cell-depleted T cells, or T cells were the source of the cDNA or gDNA that made up the material.

Cohort assignment relied on participant-reported clinical history. Two consecutive negative NP/OP PCR tests, clearance, or resolved symptoms defined Cohort 3 recovery. The assay was immunoSEQ multiplex PCR, and TCRdb's table has in-frame clones only and misses some. The sample has 140,000 to 150,000 clones; around 87% are singletons. Sequencing input: PBMCs or T cells enriched from blood (not recorded which). This receptor was obtained from a man aged 60 to 69 who had recovered from COVID-19.

The CDR3 spells CAWSGVAGMTGELFF. Written as DNA, the CDR3 is TGTGCCTGGAGTGGGGTAGCGGGAATGACCGGGGAGCTGTTTTTT. The V call is TRBV30, the J call TRBJ2-2; 8 bases match TRBD2. The V gene end was trimmed by 1 base and the J gene end by 5 bases; junction bases not matched to a gene: 6. From germline, CDR1 is GTSNPN and CDR2 SVGIG (reference sequence). This CDR3 has 15 residues.